Listed here are 10 T cell receptor beta chains from one sample, sequenced in a study of OX40 agonist ivuxolimab in advanced cancers. This table comes from immunoSEQ multiplex PCR, and its TCRdb copy is limited to in-frame clones, with some not included. The table shows tens of thousands of clones, with 82% occurring only once. Sequencing used CD4+ or CD8+ T cells sorted from blood, obtained in a trial of the OX40 agonist ivuxolimab. All receptors derive from an adult with an advanced solid tumor such as melanoma, head and neck, liver or kidney cancer.

This clone was seen a handful of times. CDR3 DNA: TGTGCCAGCAGTTTAGGCAGTCACTACGAGCAGTACTTC. Translating it yields CASSLGSHYEQYF. The chain couples TRBV27 to TRBJ2-7; D not resolved. CDR3 length equals 13 residues. V lost 2 bases, J lost 3 bases, and 8 bases lay in between. Looked up from germline, CDR1 is MNHEY and CDR2 is SMNVEV (reference sequence).

CDR3 in DNA: TGTGCCACCAGCAGAGATCAAGGGTCCTATGGCTACACCTTC. The encoded protein is CATSRDQGSYGYTF. The chain couples TRBV15 to TRBJ1-2, with D unclear. Germline values: CDR1 LNHNV, CDR2 YYDKDF (reference sequence). V was clipped by 0 bases and J by 4 bases, with 9 bases between them. The CDR3 is 14 amino acids. Full variable domain (remainder filled in from reference TRBV15 and TRBJ1-2): DAMVIQNPRYQVTQFGKPVTLSCSQTLNHNVMYWYQQKSSQAPKLLFHYYDKDFNNEADTPDNFQSRRPNTSFCFLDIRSPGLGDTAMYLCATSRDQGSYGYTFGSGTRLTVV.

The J gene is TRBJ2-3, the V gene TRBV29-1; a weak D match, TRBD2 (5 bases). CDR1 and CDR2 from the germline V gene are SQVTM and ANQGSEA. This CDR3 region has 16 residues. Between the trimmed V and J ends, which lost 7 bases and 1 base, there was a span of 21 bases. The CDR3 sequence: CSANHVGRRGTDTQYF. In nucleotides, the CDR3 is TGCAGCGCTAACCACGTCGGGCGGCGGGGCACAGATACGCAGTATTTT.

The gene calls are TRBV6-5 and TRBJ2-7; possibly TRBD2 for D (5 bases). CDR1 and CDR2 (germline): MNHEY, SVGAGI. V was cut by 2 bases and J by 3 bases, with 14 bases left in between. The CDR3 totals 15 residues. The CDR3 sequence: CASSYAGSVGYEQYF. CDR3 bases: TGTGCCAGCAGTTACGCTGGGAGTGTGGGCTACGAGCAGTACTTC.

The chain links TRBV11-3 to TRBJ2-5; D is unclear. Between the trimmed V and J ends, which lost 1 base and 1 base, there was a span of 7 bases. Germline V gives CDR1 SGHNT, CDR2 YENEEA. This CDR3 has 14 residues. CDR3 in amino acids: CASSLGAAQETQYF. CDR3 coding DNA: TGTGCCAGCAGCTTAGGGGCAGCCCAAGAGACCCAGTACTTC.

This chain uses TRBV4-1 with TRBJ1-2; no reliable D call. CDR1 is MGHRA and CDR2 is YSYEKL in the germline V gene. The CDR3 runs to 16 residues. Trimming took 1 base from V and 4 from J, leaving 16 bases between them. In DNA form, the CDR3 reads TGCGCCAGCAGCCAAGTATACGGCGGTTCAAGCTATGGCTACACCTTC. This translates into CASSQVYGGSSYGYTF.

The CDR3 here is CASSYTSASSYEQYF. The CDR3 coding sequence is TGTGCCAGCAGCTATACTAGCGCGAGCTCCTACGAGCAGTACTTC. The chain carries TRBV4-2 and TRBJ2-7; 7 bases map to TRBD2. Germline-derived CDR1 and CDR2 are LGHNA and YNFKEQ. V gave up 5 bases and J gave up 0 bases; unmatched junction bases: 7. The CDR3 is 15 amino acids.

The chain uses TRBV7-7 and TRBJ2-7; 11 bases agree with TRBD2. Germline CDR1 SSHAT, CDR2 FNYEAQ (reference sequence). With 7 bases clipped from V and 2 bases from J, the junction kept 19 bases outside the gene matches. The CDR3 contains 19 residues. The CDR3 DNA follows: TGTGCCAGCACCACAGGGGACTTAACTAGCGGGGGAGGACCCTACGAGCAGTACTTC. Residues: CASTTGDLTSGGGPYEQYF.

The chain joins TRBV9 to TRBJ2-3; no clear D. The CDR3 consists of 14 residues. The ends were cut back, 0 bases at V and 4 bases at J, with 9 bases in the middle. The germline V gene encodes CDR1 SGDLS and CDR2 YYNGEE. The CDR3 protein is CASSVGQSADTQYF. The DNA for the CDR3 is TGTGCCAGCAGCGTAGGGCAGTCGGCAGATACGCAGTATTTT.

DNA for the CDR3: TGTGCCAGCAGAGAGCGGACCGATACGCAGTATTTT. Protein sequence: CASRERTDTQYF. J is TRBJ2-3 and V is TRBV6-1; a possible D gene is TRBD2 (5 bases). Germline CDR1 and CDR2: MNHNS and SASEGT. The V gene lost 6 bases and the J gene lost 6 bases, with 10 bases spanning the gap. The CDR3 is 12 residues long.